This note documents a single T cell receptor beta chain sequence. Its antigen is currently unknown. Germline V gives CDR1 MNHNY, CDR2 SVGAGI (reference sequence). V lost 0 bases and J 11 bases, leaving 14 bases between the germline ends. This CDR3 spans 14 amino acids. The primer mix had 52 TRBV and 13 TRBJ primers. Only in-frame clones appear in the TCRdb table, and some are missing; sequencing was by immunoSEQ multiplex PCR. Of roughly 2,500 clones listed, around 93% are singletons. This sample was taken from a study of regulatory T cells. All CD3G-deficient patients showed autoimmunity, more severe in two. CD4+ T cells were divided by sorting: CD25-high CD127-low Tregs, CD25-low CD127-high conventional cells. Study-wide results and limits: Regulatory T cells showed the strongest V-J pair restriction and V/J gene skewing among patient repertoires. Compared with controls, patient regulatory T-cell samples yielded roughly tenfold fewer unique productive reads. Compared with autologous conventional CD4+ cells and control regulatory cells, CD3G-deficient regulatory T cells showed reduced diversity.

The J gene is TRBJ2-4, the V gene TRBV6-6, with unresolved D. Sequenced input: CD4+ Tregs sorted from blood. This TCR was sampled from a child younger than 18 with CD3G deficiency. CDR3 sequence: CASSYSGTPGVQYF. CDR3 nucleotide sequence: TGTGCCAGCAGTTACTCAGGCACCCCTGGAGTTCAGTACTTC.